Sequencing of this T cell receptor beta chain was carried out in a study of T cells in Graves' hyperthyroidism and ophthalmopathy. Graves' hyperthyroidism showing no ophthalmopathy progression within 18 months was considered stable. This clonotype was observed many times. It was RNA transcripts that yielded the amplified TCR beta CDR3 regions. A first-round RT-PCR of the TCR CDR3 used the HTBI primer set. TCRdb re-derived calls from the multiplex PCR reads in MiXCR, one entry per CDR3 protein. This table has approximately 200,000 distinct CDR3 sequences, approximately 20% appearing once. This CDR3 region has 14 residues. V lost 6 bases and J lost 7; bases outside the gene matches: 6.

Sequences were obtained from blood. The sequence derives from a man aged 35 to 55 with Graves' hyperthyroidism. The chain joins TRBV12-3 or TRBV12-4 to TRBJ2-2; 9 bases are a match to TRBD1. The chain's CDR3 is CASRPTGGIGELFF. The CDR3 DNA is TGTGCCAGCAGACCGACAGGGGGTATCGGGGAGCTGTTTTTT.